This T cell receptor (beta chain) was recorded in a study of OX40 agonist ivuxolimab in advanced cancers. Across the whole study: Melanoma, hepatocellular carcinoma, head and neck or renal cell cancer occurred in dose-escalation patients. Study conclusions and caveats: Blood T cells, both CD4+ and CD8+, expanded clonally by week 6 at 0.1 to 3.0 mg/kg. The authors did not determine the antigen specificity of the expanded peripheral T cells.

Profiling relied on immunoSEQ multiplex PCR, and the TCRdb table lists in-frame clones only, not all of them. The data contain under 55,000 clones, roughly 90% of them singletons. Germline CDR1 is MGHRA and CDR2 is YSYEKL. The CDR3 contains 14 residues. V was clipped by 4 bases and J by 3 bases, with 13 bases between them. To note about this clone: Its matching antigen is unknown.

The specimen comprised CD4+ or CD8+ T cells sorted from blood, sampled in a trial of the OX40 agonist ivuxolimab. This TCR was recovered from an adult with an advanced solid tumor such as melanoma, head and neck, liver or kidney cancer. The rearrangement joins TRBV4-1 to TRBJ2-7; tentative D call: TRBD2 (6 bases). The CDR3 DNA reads TGCGCCAGCAGCCCAGATCGGGGGAACTACGAGCAGTACTTC. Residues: CASSPDRGNYEQYF.